These 14 T cell receptor beta chains share one sample of origin, sequenced in a study of OX40 agonist ivuxolimab in advanced cancers. Profiled with immunoSEQ multiplex PCR; TCRdb holds only in-frame clones, not every one. The top ten clones hold roughly 34% of a sample with 20,000 to 25,000 clones, about 80% of them seen once. The sequenced sample was CD4+ or CD8+ T cells sorted from blood, obtained in a trial of the OX40 agonist ivuxolimab. The receptors originated from an adult with an advanced solid tumor such as melanoma, head and neck, liver or kidney cancer.

This chain uses TRBV7-9 with TRBJ2-3; the D is unclear. V shed 7 bases and J shed 3 bases, with 14 bases lying between them. This CDR3 is 14 amino acids long. Germline V gene lookup returns CDR1 SEHNR and CDR2 FQNEAQ (reference sequence). DNA of the CDR3: TGTGCCAGCACCGGAACTGATAGGACAGATACGCAGTATTTT. This gives the protein CASTGTDRTDTQYF.

The rearrangement uses TRBV5-6 and TRBJ2-7, with 8 nucleotides matching TRBD1. Germline values: CDR1 SGHDT, CDR2 YYEEEE. J lost 5 bases, V lost 4 bases, and 14 bases had no gene match. CDR3 length: 16 amino acids. The DNA for the CDR3 is TGTGCCAGCAGCACCTACCCGACAGGGGTGGAAGACGAGCAGTACTTC. It specifies CASSTYPTGVEDEQYF. The full variable domain, completed using reference TRBV5-6 and TRBJ2-7, is DAGVTQSPTHLIKTRGQQVTLRCSPKSGHDTVSWYQQALGQGPQFIFQYYEEEERQRGNFPDRFSGHQFPNYSSELNVNALLLGDSALYLCASSTYPTGVEDEQYFGPGTRLTVT.

The chain has TRBV7-9 and TRBJ2-3, with D unclear. Germline CDR1 and CDR2: SEHNR and FQNEAQ (reference sequence). The ends were cut back, 5 bases at V and 2 bases at J, with 11 bases in the middle. This CDR3 is built from 14 residues. CDR3 coding DNA: TGTGCCAGCAGCCCCTTATGGGACACAGATACGCAGTATTTT. The encoded protein is CASSPLWDTDTQYF.

The chain links TRBV2 to TRBJ2-1; D might be TRBD2 (5 bases). The V end was cut by 2 bases, the J end by 9 bases, with 17 bases between. The CDR3 runs 15 residues. The germline gives CDR1 SNHLY, CDR2 FYNNEI. The CDR3: CASSESLAARIEQFF. In nucleotides, the CDR3 is TGTGCCAGCAGTGAAAGTCTAGCAGCCCGAATTGAGCAGTTCTTC.

The chain combines TRBV29-1 with TRBJ2-3; D gene ambiguous. CDR1 SQVTM and CDR2 ANQGSEA come from the germline V gene. This CDR3 region has 11 residues. V lost 5 bases and J 3 bases, leaving 6 bases between the germline ends. The CDR3 bases are TGCAGCGTTCCCAGGACAGATACGCAGTATTTT. This gives the protein CSVPRTDTQYF.

V usage is TRBV7-8 and J usage is TRBJ2-7; perhaps TRBD2 as D (6 bases). V shed 0 bases and J shed 4 bases, with 16 bases lying between them. CDR1 SGHVS and CDR2 FQNEAQ come from the germline V gene. This CDR3 has 16 amino acids. As DNA, the CDR3 is TGTGCCAGCAGCTTAGCCGGGACTCTGGGACCTTACGAGCAGTACTTC. It is translated as CASSLAGTLGPYEQYF.

The genes are TRBV2 and TRBJ1-1; TRBD1 might be the D (6 bases). Germline-derived CDR1 and CDR2 are SNHLY and FYNNEI. This CDR3 spans 15 amino acids. Between the trimmed V and J ends, which lost 2 bases and 2 bases, there was a span of 12 bases. The DNA of the CDR3 is TGTGCCAGCAGTGAATCAGGGGATTCTAACACTGAAGCTTTCTTT. Residues: CASSESGDSNTEAFF.

The DNA of the CDR3 is TGCGCCAGCAGCCAAAGCGAGTTCGGAAATGAGCAGTTCTTC. This sequence encodes CASSQSEFGNEQFF. This chain links TRBV4-1 with TRBJ2-1; no definite D call. Per the germline V gene, CDR1 is MGHRA and CDR2 is YSYEKL. Between the trimmed V and J ends, which lost 2 bases and 7 bases, there was a span of 12 bases. This CDR3 is 14 amino acids long.

The V and J genes are TRBV28 and TRBJ2-7; tentatively, D is TRBD2 (5 bases). CDR3 length equals 14 residues. Germline V gene sequence: CDR1 MDHEN, CDR2 SYDVKM. Trimming cost V 2 bases and J 5 bases, with 13 bases left between them. The CDR3 loop reads CASSLNGLQNEQYF. For the CDR3, the DNA is TGTGCCAGCAGTTTAAATGGACTCCAGAACGAGCAGTACTTC.

The gene calls are TRBV27 and TRBJ2-3; 9 nucleotides line up with TRBD2. The CDR3 contains 15 residues. Germline loops: CDR1 MNHEY, CDR2 SMNVEV (reference sequence). With 7 bases clipped from V and 8 bases from J, the junction kept 13 bases outside the gene matches. CDR3 in amino acids: CASTLLAGGPVTQYF. CDR3 DNA: TGTGCCAGCACCCTTTTGGCGGGAGGGCCAGTTACGCAGTATTTT.

The gene calls are TRBV4-2 and TRBJ2-1, with 7 bases identical to TRBD2. The CDR3 totals 15 residues. The germline CDR1 and CDR2 sequences are LGHNA and YNFKEQ. V dropped 3 bases and J dropped 5; count of bases not matched to a gene: 7. This chain's CDR3 is CASSQSRLAHNEQFF. As DNA, the CDR3 is TGTGCCAGCAGCCAGAGTCGACTAGCCCACAATGAGCAGTTCTTC.

This clone was counted between two and nine times. V gene TRBV20-1 combines with J gene TRBJ1-1, with D uncertain. The germline V gene encodes CDR1 DFQATT and CDR2 SNEGSKA (reference sequence). V lost 6 bases to trimming and J lost 1 base, with 6 bases between them. The CDR3 loop spans 11 amino acids. The CDR3 loop reads CSASENTEAFF. CDR3 in DNA: TGCAGTGCCTCGGAGAACACTGAAGCTTTCTTT.

V and J are TRBV15 and TRBJ2-7, with 8 nucleotides matching TRBD1. CDR3 size: 16 residues. Germline V gives CDR1 LNHNV, CDR2 YYDKDF (reference sequence). J lost 4 bases, V lost 0 bases, and 8 bases had no gene match. The CDR3 DNA sequence: TGTGCCACCAGCAGAGATGCGACAGGGGTCGGGTACGAGCAGTACTTC. It encodes CATSRDATGVGYEQYF. The whole variable domain, remainder taken from reference TRBV15 and TRBJ2-7, is DAMVIQNPRYQVTQFGKPVTLSCSQTLNHNVMYWYQQKSSQAPKLLFHYYDKDFNNEADTPDNFQSRRPNTSFCFLDIRSPGLGDTAMYLCATSRDATGVGYEQYFGPGTRLTVT.

V usage is TRBV2 and J usage is TRBJ2-1, with 11 bases matching TRBD2. CDR1 SNHLY and CDR2 FYNNEI come from the germline V gene. This CDR3 spans 16 amino acids. V was pared by 2 bases and J by 8 bases, with 8 bases of the junction left unmatched. The DNA of the CDR3 is TGTGCCAGCAGTGAATTAACTAGCGGGAGTGGGGATGAGCAGTTCTTC. This sequence encodes CASSELTSGSGDEQFF.